The 9 T cell receptor beta chains below come from one sample, sequenced in a study of cytomegalovirus exposure and HLA in healthy donors. PCR used 60 Vbeta primers and 13 Jbeta primers. TCRdb's table, derived via immunoSEQ multiplex PCR, lists solely in-frame clones and lacks some. The sample shows about 170,000 clones, about 82% of them seen only once. The source material was PBMCs. Receptors originate from a female donor in good health and CMV-seronegative.

J is TRBJ1-2 and V is TRBV18, with TRBD1 matching 9 bases. CDR3 length: 15 residues. The germline CDR1 and CDR2 sequences are KGHSH and LQKENI. V lost 2 bases and J lost 8; bases outside the gene matches: 9. For the CDR3, the DNA is TGTGCCAGCTCACCATCATCGGGACAGGGTTACGGCTACACCTTC. Protein product: CASSPSSGQGYGYTF.

The chain links TRBV13 to TRBJ1-4; 7 bases fit TRBD1. The CDR3 has 15 residues. J gave up 3 bases and V 7 bases, and 8 bases lay outside the gene matches. From germline, CDR1 is PRHDT and CDR2 FYEKMQ (reference sequence). In nucleotides, the CDR3 is TGTGCCAGCAACTACAGGGGTATGCCTAATGAAAAACTGTTTTTT. It encodes CASNYRGMPNEKLFF. Full variable domain (outside the CDR3, taken from reference TRBV13 and TRBJ1-4): AAGVIQSPRHLIKEKRETATLKCYPIPRHDTVYWYQQGPGQDPQFLISFYEKMQSDKGSIPDRFSAQQFSDYHSELNMSSLELGDSALYFCASNYRGMPNEKLFFGSGTQLSVL.

A word on this clone: A junction end diverges from the germline sequence, so it may reflect a read error. The V and J genes are TRBV28 and TRBJ2-6; perhaps TRBD1 as D (5 bases). The CDR3 length is 13 residues. Germline V gene sequence: CDR1 MDHEN, CDR2 SYDVKM. The CDR3, as DNA: TGTGCCAGCGTGAGCTCTGGGGCCAACGGCCTGACTTTC. It codes for CASVSSGANGLTF.

The chain uses TRBV5-1 and TRBJ2-5; 12 bases fit TRBD1. The CDR3 contains 17 residues. The germline V gene encodes CDR1 SGHRS and CDR2 YFSETQ. V was pared by 4 bases and J by 5 bases, with 12 bases of the junction left unmatched. The CDR3 reads CASSPGQGAGGVETQYF. In DNA, the CDR3 is TGCGCCAGCAGCCCGGGACAGGGGGCGGGCGGTGTGGAGACCCAGTACTTC.

This sequence joins TRBV19 and TRBJ2-7; D is ambiguous. Looked up from germline, CDR1 is LNHDA and CDR2 is SQIVND (reference sequence). With 4 bases removed from V and 4 bases from J, the gap between germline ends came to 14 bases. The CDR3 is made up of 14 amino acids. CDR3 nucleotides: TGTGCCAGTAGTAAGATTGGGTTACTATACGAGCAGTACTTC. It translates to CASSKIGLLYEQYF.

The chain carries TRBV10-3 and TRBJ2-5, with D unresolved. CDR3 length: 14 residues. Germline V gene sequence: CDR1 ENHRY, CDR2 SYGVKD. With 1 base removed from V and 1 base from J, the gap between germline ends came to 7 bases. The CDR3: CAISEFGAQETQYF. CDR3 bases: TGTGCCATCAGTGAGTTCGGTGCCCAAGAGACCCAGTACTTC.

This clone was detected only a few times. The gene calls are TRBV7-6 and TRBJ2-5; possibly TRBD2 for D (6 bases). Trimming removed 5 bases from V and 5 bases from J, with 9 bases in between. Per germline, CDR1 SGHVS and CDR2 FNYEAQ. The CDR3 loop spans 12 amino acids. The CDR3 DNA reads as TGTGCCAGCAGCCAGGCGGGGGAGACCCAGTACTTC. It codes for CASSQAGETQYF.

The chain links TRBV6-1 to TRBJ1-4; 7 bases map to TRBD1. The CDR3 consists of 14 residues. Looked up from germline, CDR1 is MNHNS and CDR2 is SASEGT. J was trimmed by 3 bases and V by 8 bases; bases with no gene match: 6. The CDR3 sequence: CASGLGGPNEKLFF. The CDR3 nucleotides read TGTGCCAGCGGCTTAGGGGGCCCTAATGAAAAACTGTTTTTT.

This clone was recorded only once. The rearrangement links TRBV30 to TRBJ1-5; 9 bases agree with TRBD1. Unmatched junction bases numbered 8, after V lost 5 bases and J lost 0 bases. This CDR3 comprises 16 residues. Germline V lookup: CDR1 GTSNPN, CDR2 SVGIG (reference sequence). CDR3 in amino acids: CAWSGQGPNSNQPQHF. The CDR3 nucleotides are TGTGCCTGGTCCGGACAGGGGCCAAATAGCAATCAGCCCCAGCATTTT.